What follows is one T cell receptor beta chain and its context. This sample stems from a study of cytomegalovirus exposure and HLA in healthy donors. 60 Vbeta and 13 Jbeta primers were used in PCR. Assay used: immunoSEQ multiplex PCR; TCRdb lists only in-frame clones, some missing. The sample shows 150,000 to 200,000 clones, almost 80% of them seen only once. Germline CDR1 MDHEN, CDR2 SYDVKM. Between the trimmed V and J ends, which lost 2 bases and 2 bases, there was a span of 7 bases. This CDR3 region has 14 residues. Sequencing input: PBMCs. The origin of this receptor is a male donor in good health and CMV-seronegative. This rearrangement joins TRBV28 to TRBJ1-3; tentative D call: TRBD1 (5 bases). The CDR3 loop reads CASSLPRAGNTIYF. The CDR3 DNA reads TGTGCCAGCAGTTTACCCAGGGCTGGAAACACCATATATTTT. Drawing the rest from reference TRBV28 and TRBJ1-3, the complete variable domain is DVKVTQSSRYLVKRTGEKVFLECVQDMDHENMFWYRQDPGLGLRLIYFSYDVKMKEKGDIPEGYSVSREKKERFSLILESASTNQTSMYLCASSLPRAGNTIYFGEGSWLTVV.